The 19 T cell receptor beta chains in this list originate from one sample, sequenced in a study of CD8+ T cells in alopecia areata. Reverse transcribed after extraction, RNA yielded cDNA as the sequencing template. Clones were read by immunoSEQ multiplex PCR, and TCRdb kept only the in-frame ones, dropping some. The sample records roughly 150,000 clones, about 90% being singletons. The sequences come from CD8+ T cells sorted from blood, collected at week 0. The receptors derive from a human donor with alopecia areata.

This chain links TRBV27 with TRBJ2-1; 7 nucleotides match TRBD1. Trimming cost V 3 bases and J 8 bases; bases outside gene matches: 10. CDR3 length: 15 residues. Germline CDR1 and CDR2: MNHEY and SMNVEV (reference sequence). The CDR3 protein is CASSFRQGLVHEQFF. DNA for the CDR3: TGTGCCAGCAGTTTTCGACAGGGTTTGGTCCATGAGCAGTTCTTC.

The V and J genes are TRBV27 and TRBJ1-1, with D perhaps matching TRBD1 (5 bases). Germline CDR1 reads MNHEY; CDR2 reads SMNVEV (reference sequence). Trimming cost V 6 bases and J 0 bases, with 14 bases left between them. The CDR3 has 15 residues. CDR3 protein: CASSEGLGVNTEAFF. CDR3 bases: TGTGCCAGCAGCGAGGGTCTGGGGGTGAACACTGAAGCTTTCTTT.

The chain joins TRBV27 to TRBJ2-7, with a possible D match to TRBD2 (7 bases). This CDR3 comprises 13 residues. Germline V gene sequence: CDR1 MNHEY, CDR2 SMNVEV (reference sequence). Trimming removed 2 bases from V and 6 bases from J, with 11 bases in between. This CDR3 reads CASSLAGAGEQYF. The CDR3 region has the DNA TGTGCCAGCAGTTTAGCGGGGGCTGGCGAGCAGTACTTC.

The V gene is TRBV10-3, the J gene TRBJ2-1; the D is unclear. Looked up from germline, CDR1 is ENHRY and CDR2 is SYGVKD. Between the trimmed V and J ends, which lost 0 bases and 10 bases, there was a span of 4 bases. This CDR3 has 11 residues. CDR3 nucleotides: TGTGCCATCAGTGAGTCCTGGGAGCAGTTCTTC. Translation gives CAISESWEQFF.

In its sample, this clone was seen a few times. V gene TRBV5-1 combines with J gene TRBJ2-6; D is unclear. Trimming removed 0 bases at V and 2 bases at J, with 6 bases between. The CDR3 extends over 15 amino acids. In germline, CDR1 is SGHRS, CDR2 YFSETQ. CDR3 in DNA: TGCGCCAGCAGCTTGGTGGGCGCTGGGGCCAACGTCCTGACTTTC. Translated, it gives CASSLVGAGANVLTF.

This chain links TRBV19 with TRBJ1-1; D not resolved. This CDR3 is built from 15 residues. V dropped 7 bases and J dropped 5 bases, with 20 bases sitting between them. Germline V gene sequence: CDR1 LNHDA, CDR2 SQIVND (reference sequence). CDR3 sequence reads: CASTLGVRAGTEAFF. The CDR3 DNA follows: TGTGCCAGTACCCTGGGTGTGAGGGCGGGAACTGAAGCTTTCTTT.

V usage is TRBV7-6 and J usage is TRBJ2-1; the D is unclear. The CDR3 length is 16 residues. Trimming took 1 base from V and 2 from J, leaving 12 bases between them. Germline V gene lookup returns CDR1 SGHVS and CDR2 FNYEAQ. CDR3 amino acids: CASSLVLVGPYNEQFF. In DNA form, the CDR3 reads TGTGCCAGCAGCTTAGTGCTGGTAGGCCCCTACAATGAGCAGTTCTTC. The full variable domain, its missing parts supplied by reference TRBV7-6 and TRBJ2-1, is GAGVSQSPRYKVTKRGQDVALRCDPISGHVSLYWYRQALGQGPEFLTYFNYEAQQDKSGLPNDRFSAERPEGSISTLTIQRTEQRDSAMYRCASSLVLVGPYNEQFFGPGTRLTVL.

This clone has a single count. The rearrangement links TRBV5-1 to TRBJ1-2; perhaps TRBD1 as D (6 bases). The CDR3 runs to 17 residues. Trimming pared 1 base from V and 0 bases from J, leaving 16 bases between. Germline V gene data show CDR1 as SGHRS and CDR2 as YFSETQ. The CDR3 nucleotides read TGCGCCAGCAGCTTGACGGCAGGGGACGCTCCTAACTATGGCTACACCTTC. This gives the protein CASSLTAGDAPNYGYTF.

The J gene is TRBJ2-3, the V gene TRBV7-9; 13 bases are shared with TRBD2. Germline V gene lookup returns CDR1 SEHNR and CDR2 FQNEAQ (reference sequence). The CDR3 runs 17 residues. The J segment lost 3 bases and the V segment lost 1 base, leaving 4 bases of the junction unmatched. The DNA of the CDR3 is TGTGCCAGCAGCTTAGTTGGACTAGCGGGAGCAACAGATACGCAGTATTTT. This translates into CASSLVGLAGATDTQYF.

The chain uses TRBV14 and TRBJ2-3; D not certain. V was cut by 0 bases and J by 2 bases, with 9 bases left in between. Germline V gives CDR1 SGHDN, CDR2 FVKESK. CDR3 length: 15 amino acids. In nucleotides, the CDR3 is TGTGCCAGCAGCCAAGATTGGGCCCCCACAGATACGCAGTATTTT. Translated: CASSQDWAPTDTQYF.

The chain carries TRBV10-3 and TRBJ2-7, with D possibly being TRBD1 (7 bases). The V end was cut by 4 bases, the J end by 4 bases, with 14 bases between. CDR1 and CDR2 (germline): ENHRY, SYGVKD. This CDR3 is 14 amino acids long. DNA for the CDR3: TGTGCCATCAGTGTTGGAGGGGGCGCATACGAGCAGTACTTC. Its protein is CAISVGGGAYEQYF.

There are a few counts of this clone. The chain is built from TRBV7-8 and TRBJ2-1, with TRBD1 matching 10 bases. Germline values: CDR1 SGHVS, CDR2 FQNEAQ. This CDR3 has 15 residues. Trimming removed 3 bases from V and 10 bases from J; junction bases left unmatched: 9. CDR3 amino acids: CASSFAGQGDGEQFF. DNA of the CDR3: TGTGCCAGCAGCTTCGCCGGACAGGGGGACGGCGAGCAGTTCTTC.

The chain combines TRBV19 with TRBJ2-7, with TRBD2 matching over 8 bases. The CDR3 has 16 residues. The ends lost 6 bases at V and 4 bases at J; junction bases unmatched: 14. Germline values: CDR1 LNHDA, CDR2 SQIVND (reference sequence). The CDR3 nucleotides are TGTGCCAGTAGCCTACGACCGGGACTAGGGAGGTACGAGCAGTACTTC. Its translation: CASSLRPGLGRYEQYF. Together with reference TRBV19 and TRBJ2-7, the CDR3 gives the full variable domain: DGGITQSPKYLFRKEGQNVTLSCEQNLNHDAMYWYRQDPGQGLRLIYYSQIVNDFQKGDIAEGYSVSREKKESFPLTVTSAQKNPTAFYLCASSLRPGLGRYEQYFGPGTRLTVT.

This clone showed up just once. The chain combines TRBV9 with TRBJ2-5, with D perhaps matching TRBD2 (7 bases). Matching the DNA end better, TRBJ2-7 makes the J call doubtful. CDR3 length equals 15 residues. CDR1 and CDR2 (germline): SGDLS, YYNGEE. The CDR3 coding sequence is TGTGCCAGCAGCGCCCTCGGCGGGGGCCCCTACGAGCAGTACTTC. It translates to CASSALGGGPYEQYF.

The CDR3 nucleotides read TGTGCCAGCAGCCTTGGACAGGGGGAGATTCTGTACGAGCAGTACTTC. Residues: CASSLGQGEILYEQYF. The chain couples TRBV11-2 to TRBJ2-7, with 10 bases aligning to TRBD1. Per germline, CDR1 SGHAT and CDR2 FQNNGV. Germline trimming cut 5 bases from V and 4 bases from J; bases unmatched to any gene: 11. CDR3 size: 16 residues. The whole variable domain, remainder taken from reference TRBV11-2 and TRBJ2-7, is EAGVAQSPRYKIIEKRQSVAFWCNPISGHATLYWYQQILGQGPKLLIQFQNNGVVDDSQLPKDRFSAERLKGVDSTLKIQPAKLEDSAVYLCASSLGQGEILYEQYFGPGTRLTVT.

This clone has a single count. The J gene is TRBJ2-7, the V gene TRBV29-1; the match to TRBD1 covers 8 bases. Unmatched junction bases numbered 11, after V lost 3 bases and J lost 7 bases. Germline V CDR1 and CDR2: SQVTM, ANQGSEA. There are 14 residues in the CDR3. The CDR3 reads CSVELTGGYSEQYF. CDR3 bases: TGCAGCGTTGAGTTAACAGGGGGGTATTCAGAGCAGTACTTC.

V gene TRBV27 combines with J gene TRBJ2-7, with D possibly TRBD2 on 5 matching bases. The ends were cut back, 0 bases at V and 3 bases at J, with 15 bases in the middle. The CDR3 length is 16 residues. Germline loops: CDR1 MNHEY, CDR2 SMNVEV (reference sequence). CDR3 nucleotide sequence: TGTGCCAGCAGTTTATCGATGGGAGAACGGTACTACGAGCAGTACTTC. Its protein is CASSLSMGERYYEQYF.

The V and J genes are TRBV30 and TRBJ2-2; D is ambiguous. The CDR3 extends over 12 amino acids. V was shortened by 2 bases and J by 6 bases, with 7 bases between the two germline ends. CDR1 GTSNPN and CDR2 SVGIG come from the germline V gene (reference sequence). The CDR3 loop is CAWSNSPGELFF. The CDR3 region has the DNA TGTGCCTGGAGTAACTCGCCCGGGGAGCTGTTTTTT.

The genes are TRBV4-1 and TRBJ1-5; D is perhaps TRBD1 (5 bases). Germline CDR1 reads MGHRA; CDR2 reads YSYEKL. This CDR3 has 15 residues. With 2 bases removed from V and 3 bases from J, the gap between germline ends came to 11 bases. CDR3 protein: CASSQFDRLNQPQHF. CDR3 nucleotides: TGCGCCAGCAGCCAATTTGACAGACTCAATCAGCCCCAGCATTTT.